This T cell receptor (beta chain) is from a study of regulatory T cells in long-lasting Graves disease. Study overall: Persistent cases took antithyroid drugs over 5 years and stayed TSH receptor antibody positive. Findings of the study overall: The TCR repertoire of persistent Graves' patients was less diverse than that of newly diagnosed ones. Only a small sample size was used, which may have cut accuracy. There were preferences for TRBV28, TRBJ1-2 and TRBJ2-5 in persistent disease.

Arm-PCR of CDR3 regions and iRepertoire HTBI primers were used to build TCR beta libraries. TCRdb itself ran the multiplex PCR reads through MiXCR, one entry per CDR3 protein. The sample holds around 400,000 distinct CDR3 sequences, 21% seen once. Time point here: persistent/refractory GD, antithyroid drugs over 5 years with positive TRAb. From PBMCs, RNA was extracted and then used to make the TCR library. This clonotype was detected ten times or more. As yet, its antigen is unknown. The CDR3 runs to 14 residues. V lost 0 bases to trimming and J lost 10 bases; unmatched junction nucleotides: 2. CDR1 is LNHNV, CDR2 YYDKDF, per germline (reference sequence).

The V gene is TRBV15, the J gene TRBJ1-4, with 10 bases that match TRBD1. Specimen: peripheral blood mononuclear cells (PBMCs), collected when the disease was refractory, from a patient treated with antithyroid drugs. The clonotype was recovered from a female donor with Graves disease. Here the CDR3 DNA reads TGTGCCACCAGCAGAGATCGGACAGGGGGAAAACTGTTTTTT. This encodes CATSRDRTGGKLFF. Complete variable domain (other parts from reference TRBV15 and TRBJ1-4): DAMVIQNPRYQVTQFGKPVTLSCSQTLNHNVMYWYQQKSSQAPKLLFHYYDKDFNNEADTPDNFQSRRPNTSFCFLDIRSPGLGDTAMYLCATSRDRTGGKLFFGSGTQLSVL.